These T cell receptor beta chains were read from a single sample in a study of beta chain features in type 1 diabetes. Profiling relied on immunoSEQ multiplex PCR, and the TCRdb table lists in-frame clones only, not all of them. In the table there are approximately 110,000 clones, around 40% of which are singletons. Sequencing was done on a sample of stem cell memory CD4+ T cells from blood. The receptors derive from a woman in her late teens or twenties in good health. Each CDR3 is given with its conserved first and last residue. The order of the fields is J gene, D gene, V gene, CDR3 length, clone size, CDR3 DNA, CDR3 protein. The D gene is left open where the match is weak. Only some rows state a clone size, as once, few, many or a class for expanded clones.

TRBJ2-7 | TRBD2 | TRBV25-1 | 15 | NA | TGTGCCAGCAGTCTGACTAGCGGGCCTACCTACGAGCAGTACTTC | CASSLTSGPTYEQYF
TRBJ2-1 | NA | TRBV4-2 | 12 | NA | TGTGCCAGCAGTCACGAACAGGGCAAGCAGTTCTTC | CASSHEQGKQFF
TRBJ2-1 | NA | TRBV6-7 | 17 | NA | TGTGCCAGCACCCACATCTCTCTAGCGTACTCCTACAATGAGCAGTTCTTC | CASTHISLAYSYNEQFF
TRBJ2-1 | TRBD1 | TRBV2 | 13 | few | TGTGCCAGCCTGACAGGGAGTAGCAATGAGCAGTTCTTC | CASLTGSSNEQFF
TRBJ2-7 | TRBD1 | TRBV5-1 | 14 | NA | TGCGCCAGCAGCTTCGGACAGGGCTCCTACGAGCAGTACTTC | CASSFGQGSYEQYF
TRBJ1-2 | NA | TRBV5-1 | 13 | NA | TGCGCCAGCAGCTTGGAGAGATTCTATGGCTACACCTTC | CASSLERFYGYTF
TRBJ2-1 | TRBD2 | TRBV18 | 15 | few | TGTGCCAGCTCACGAGGACTAGCGGGAATCTTTGGTCAGTTCTTC | CASSRGLAGIFGQFF
TRBJ1-2 | NA | TRBV28 | 13 | NA | TGTGCCAGCACCACGCGGAGTTTCTATGGCTACACCTTC | CASTTRSFYGYTF
TRBJ2-7 | TRBD2 | TRBV5-1 | 15 | NA | TGCGCCAGCAGGCCCGGACTAGCGGGTTCCTACGAGCAGTACTTC | CASRPGLAGSYEQYF
TRBJ2-5 | NA | TRBV25-1 | 12 | NA | TGTGCCAGCAGTTTGTCTAACGGAGGGCAGTACTTC | CASSLSNGGQYF
TRBJ2-1 | NA | TRBV4-2 | 14 | few | TGTGCCAGCACCCCTGGCGGCTCCTACAATGAGCAGTTCTTC | CASTPGGSYNEQFF
TRBJ2-7 | TRBD1 | TRBV28 | 13 | NA | TGTGCCAGCATTGGGACAGGGATCTACGAGCAGTACTTC | CASIGTGIYEQYF
TRBJ2-3 | NA | TRBV30 | 13 | NA | TGTGCCTGGAGTCTATTTGAGCGGGATACGCAGTATTTT | CAWSLFERDTQYF
TRBJ2-1 | TRBD1 | TRBV5-5 | 14 | few | TGTGCCAGCAGCCCGGGGACAGTTTACAATGAGCAGTTCTTC | CASSPGTVYNEQFF
TRBJ2-3 | TRBD2 | TRBV7-2 | 16 | once | TGTGCCAGCAGCTTAGATCGACTAGCGGGAGCAGATACGCAGTATTTT | CASSLDRLAGADTQYF
TRBJ2-5 | TRBD1 | TRBV4-3 | 15 | NA | TGCGCCAGCAGCCAAGCAGGGGGCGTTGAAGAGACCCAGTACTTC | CASSQAGGVEETQYF
TRBJ2-7 | TRBD2 | TRBV28 | 15 | NA | TGTGCCAGCAGTTTAAGACTAGCGGGAGTCTACGAGCAGTACTTC | CASSLRLAGVYEQYF
TRBJ1-1 | NA | TRBV28 | 13 | few | TGTGCCAGCAGTTTACGGGAGAACACTGAAGCTTTCTTT | CASSLRENTEAFF
TRBJ2-7 | TRBD1 | TRBV6-1 | 18 | NA | TGTGCCAGCAGTGACAACGGACAGGCCATTAATGGCGCCTACGAGCAGTACTTC | CASSDNGQAINGAYEQYF
TRBJ2-7 | NA | TRBV2 | 16 | NA | TGTGCCAGCAGTGGGGAATTTGGGGACATCTCCTACGAGCAGTACTTC | CASSGEFGDISYEQYF
TRBJ1-1 | NA | TRBV9 | 14 | once | TGTGCCAGCAGCGTTTCCTGGGTACAGGGTGAAGCTTTCTTT | CASSVSWVQGEAFF
TRBJ2-7 | TRBD2 | TRBV9 | 15 | NA | TGTGCCAGCAGCCCCCGACTAGCGGGAGGATCTGAGCAGTACTTC | CASSPRLAGGSEQYF
TRBJ2-5 | NA | TRBV7-7 | 11 | few | TGTGCCAGCAGCTCGAGGGAGACCCAGTACTTC | CASSSRETQYF
TRBJ1-3 | TRBD1 | TRBV30 | 12 | NA | TGTGCCTGGAAGACAGGGGGAAACACCATATATTTT | CAWKTGGNTIYF
TRBJ2-7 | NA | TRBV7-2 | 17 | NA | TGTGCCAGCAGCCCCCAAGCAACAGGGCTGACGGGCTACGAGCAGTACTTC | CASSPQATGLTGYEQYF
TRBJ2-2 | TRBD2 | TRBV7-9 | 17 | NA | TGTGCCAGCAGCTTAAGGCGACTAGCGGGAGAAGACGGGGAGCTGTTTTTT | CASSLRRLAGEDGELFF
TRBJ2-4 | TRBD1 | TRBV7-2 | 13 | NA | TGTGCCAGCAGCCCCGGACAGGGTGGCATTCAGTACTTC | CASSPGQGGIQYF
TRBJ2-6 | TRBD2 | TRBV28 | 18 | NA | TGTGCCAGCAGTTTCGAGTGGGGGGGTGGCTCCGGGGCCAACGTCCTGACTTTC | CASSFEWGGGSGANVLTF
TRBJ2-1 | TRBD1 | TRBV27 | 13 | once | TGTGCCAGCAGTTTATCGAGGGGGCCCGATCCGTTCTTC | CASSLSRGPDPFF
TRBJ2-1 | TRBD2 | TRBV19 | 16 | NA | TGTGCCAGTAGTGCCCGGACTAGCGGGAGCTACAATGAGCAGTTCTTC | CASSARTSGSYNEQFF
TRBJ2-7 | NA | TRBV28 | 10 | NA | TGTGCCAGCAGCGGAGGCGAGCAGTACTTC | CASSGGEQYF
TRBJ2-3 | TRBD1 | TRBV30 | 14 | few | TGTGCCTGGTCTCCTGGGACAGGCAAAGATACGCAGTATTTT | CAWSPGTGKDTQYF
TRBJ2-7 | TRBD1 | TRBV7-9 | 15 | NA | TGTGCCAGCAGCGATCGGGACAGAGGGAATCACGAGCAGTACTTC | CASSDRDRGNHEQYF
TRBJ2-4 | NA | TRBV5-1 | 16 | NA | TGCGCCAGCGCTGCTGAAGGGGCAGGGGCCAAAAACATTCAGTACTTC | CASAAEGAGAKNIQYF
TRBJ2-1 | TRBD2 | TRBV29-1 | 13 | few | TGCAGCACCAGCGGGAGGGCGAGGAATGAGCAGTTCTTC | CSTSGRARNEQFF
TRBJ1-3 | TRBD1 | TRBV7-8 | 17 | few | TGTGCCAGCAGCTTGTTAGGACAGGGGGTCTTCGGAAACACCATATATTTT | CASSLLGQGVFGNTIYF
TRBJ2-3 | NA | TRBV13 | 15 | NA | TGTGCCAGCAGACCAAGCCCGGGGGGCACAGATACGCAGTATTTT | CASRPSPGGTDTQYF
TRBJ1-2 | TRBD1 | TRBV6-6 | 15 | NA | TGTGCCAGCAAAGTCCGGGAACAGGGGAGTCTGGGCTACACCTTC | CASKVREQGSLGYTF
TRBJ1-1 | NA | TRBV19 | 15 | few | TGTGCCAGTAGTCGGGACCCCATGAGGGGGACTGAAGCTTTCTTT | CASSRDPMRGTEAFF
TRBJ1-1 | NA | TRBV5-1 | 16 | NA | TGCGCCAGCAGCTTGGGATTGCGGGCGATTAACACTGAAGCTTTCTTT | CASSLGLRAINTEAFF
TRBJ1-5 | TRBD1 | TRBV28 | 15 | few | TGTGCCAGCAGTTTTCGGACAGGGGATAATCAGCCCCAGCATTTT | CASSFRTGDNQPQHF
TRBJ2-1 | TRBD2 | TRBV5-1 | 19 | few | TGCGCCAGCAGCTCCATAGCGGGAGAGCCAGTCTATTCCTACAATGAGCAGTTCTTC | CASSSIAGEPVYSYNEQFF
TRBJ2-7 | TRBD2 | TRBV19 | 15 | NA | TGTGCCAGTAGTGAACGGCTAGCGGGTTCCTACGAGCAGTACTTC | CASSERLAGSYEQYF
TRBJ2-7 | TRBD2 | TRBV28 | 15 | few | TGTGCCAGCACCCATCCGGCGGGAGGAGTCTACGAGCAGTACTTC | CASTHPAGGVYEQYF
TRBJ2-5 | TRBD2 | TRBV7-9 | 18 | NA | TGTGCCAGCAGCCTCCTCCTGACTAGCGGGGGCGACCAAGAGACCCAGTACTTC | CASSLLLTSGGDQETQYF
TRBJ1-2 | NA | TRBV7-9 | 14 | NA | TGTGCCAGCAGCTTAGAAGGGCGGACTGATGGCTACACCTTC | CASSLEGRTDGYTF
TRBJ2-1 | NA | TRBV9 | 13 | few | TGTGCCAGCACCCCCCGCAGTCACAATGAGCAGTTCTTC | CASTPRSHNEQFF
TRBJ2-2 | TRBD2 | TRBV5-1 | 15 | NA | TGCGCCAGCAGCTTGGGTGGACTAGTGGCCGGGGAGCTGTTTTTT | CASSLGGLVAGELFF
TRBJ1-1 | NA | TRBV4-3 | 16 | NA | TGCGCCAGCAGCCAGGCACCGGGACACACGAACACTGAAGCTTTCTTT | CASSQAPGHTNTEAFF
TRBJ2-1 | NA | TRBV7-9 | 15 | NA | TGTGCCAGCAGCTTAACGCGGGACCTTTACAATGAGCAGTTCTTC | CASSLTRDLYNEQFF
TRBJ2-1 | TRBD2 | TRBV29-1 | 14 | NA | TGCAGCGTTACTCTAGCGGAACACTACAATGAGCAGTTCTTC | CSVTLAEHYNEQFF
TRBJ2-7 | TRBD1 | TRBV28 | 13 | NA | TGTGCCACTCGGGACAGGGCCATCTCCGAGCAGTACTTC | CATRDRAISEQYF
TRBJ2-1 | TRBD1 | TRBV11-1 | 16 | few | TGTGCCAGCAGCTTAGAAGTGGCCAGGGGGCTCAATGAGCAGTTCTTC | CASSLEVARGLNEQFF
TRBJ1-3 | NA | TRBV7-2 | 15 | NA | TGTGCCAGCAGCTTAGCGCGACACTCTGGAAACACCATATATTTT | CASSLARHSGNTIYF
TRBJ2-1 | NA | TRBV27 | 16 | NA | TGTGCCAGCAGTTTATGGGAAGGGGGAGGGCTAAGAGAGCAGTTCTTC | CASSLWEGGGLREQFF
TRBJ1-5 | TRBD1 | TRBV15 | 18 | NA | TGTGCCACCAGCAGCCCACAGGGGGACCTTCCAAGCAATCAGCCCCAGCATTTT | CATSSPQGDLPSNQPQHF
TRBJ2-1 | TRBD2 | TRBV29-1 | 14 | NA | TGCAGCGTTGAGTGGCGACTAGCGAACAATGAGCAGTTCTTC | CSVEWRLANNEQFF
TRBJ2-4 | TRBD1 | TRBV6-1 | 15 | once | TGTGCCAGCAGTTCACAGGGGGTAGCCAAAAACATTCAGTACTTC | CASSSQGVAKNIQYF
TRBJ2-2 | TRBD1 | TRBV4-3 | 17 | few | TGCGCCAGCAGCCACCCCGAAGGGACAGGGTCCACCGGGGAGCTGTTTTTT | CASSHPEGTGSTGELFF
TRBJ1-5 | NA | TRBV5-6 | 17 | NA | TGTGCCAGCAGCGTTGAGGGGGGAGGGGCCGGCAATCAGCCCCAGCATTTT | CASSVEGGGAGNQPQHF